Listed below are T cell receptor beta chains from one sample, sequenced in a study of OX40 agonist ivuxolimab in advanced cancers. The method was immunoSEQ multiplex PCR; TCRdb's version includes in-frame clones alone and lacks a portion of them. The sample lists 90,000 to 100,000 clones; about 96% were seen once. The sample was CD4+ or CD8+ T cells sorted from blood, taken in a trial of the OX40 agonist ivuxolimab. The receptors shown here come from an adult with an advanced solid tumor such as melanoma, head and neck, liver or kidney cancer. CDR3s include the opening cysteine and the closing phenylalanine or tryptophan. Fields, in order: D gene, J gene, V gene, CDR3 protein, CDR3 DNA. The D gene is left open where the match is weak.

>.|TRBJ1-5|TRBV19
CASSMVDRYHQPQHF
TGTGCCAGTAGTATGGTCGACAGGTACCATCAGCCCCAGCATTTT
>TRBD2|TRBJ2-7|TRBV30
CACILAGGPTGYEQYF
TGTGCCTGCATACTAGCGGGGGGGCCTACGGGCTACGAGCAGTACTTC
>.|TRBJ2-4|TRBV9
CASSPRQDRNIQYF
TGTGCCAGCAGCCCCCGACAGGACAGAAACATTCAGTACTTC
>.|TRBJ2-7|TRBV7-9
CASSPRQGAGEQYF
TGTGCCAGCAGCCCCCGACAGGGAGCGGGTGAGCAGTACTTC
>.|TRBJ1-3|TRBV6-5
CASSYDSGIGNTIYF
TGTGCCAGCAGTTACGACTCAGGGATAGGAAACACCATATATTTT
>TRBD1|TRBJ2-6|TRBV7-3
CASSLYGQGPGANVLTF
TGTGCCAGCAGCTTATATGGACAGGGGCCCGGGGCCAACGTCCTGACTTTC
>TRBD1|TRBJ2-2|TRBV7-8
CASSTDRVTGELFF
TGTGCCAGCAGCACCGACAGGGTCACCGGGGAGCTGTTTTTT
>TRBD1|TRBJ2-1|TRBV10-3
CAISEGQGYNEQFF
TGTGCCATCAGTGAGGGACAGGGCTACAATGAGCAGTTCTTC
>TRBD1|TRBJ1-2|TRBV6-5
CASSSPGTGGFNGYTF
TGTGCCAGCAGTTCACCCGGGACAGGGGGATTCAATGGCTACACCTTC
>.|TRBJ1-1|TRBV28
CASSLLGGMNTEAFF
TGTGCCAGCAGTTTATTGGGGGGGATGAACACTGAAGCTTTCTTT
>.|TRBJ2-7|TRBV6-1
CASSDGRQLYEQYF
TGTGCCAGCAGTGACGGGCGGCAGCTTTACGAGCAGTACTTC